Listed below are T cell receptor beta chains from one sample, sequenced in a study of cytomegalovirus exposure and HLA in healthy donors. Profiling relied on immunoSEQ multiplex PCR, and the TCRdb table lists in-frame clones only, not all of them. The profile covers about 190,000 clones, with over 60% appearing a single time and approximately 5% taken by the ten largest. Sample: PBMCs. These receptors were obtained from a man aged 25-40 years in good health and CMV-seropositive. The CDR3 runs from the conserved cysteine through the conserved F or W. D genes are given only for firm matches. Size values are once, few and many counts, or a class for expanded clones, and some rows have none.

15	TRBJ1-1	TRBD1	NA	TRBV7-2	TGTGCCAGCAGTTACCGACAGGGGATGAACACTGAAGCTTTCTTT	CASSYRQGMNTEAFF
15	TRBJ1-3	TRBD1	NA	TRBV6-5	TGTGCCAGCAGTTCGAGGACAGGGGTCGGAAACACCATATATTTT	CASSSRTGVGNTIYF
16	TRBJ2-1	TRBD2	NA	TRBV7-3	TGTGCCAGCAGCTTAACGCGCCTAGCGGGAGCTCATGAGCAGTTCTTC	CASSLTRLAGAHEQFF
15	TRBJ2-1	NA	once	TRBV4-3	TGCGCCAGCAGCCAAGATTTGGCAGAATACAATGAGCAGTTCTTC	CASSQDLAEYNEQFF
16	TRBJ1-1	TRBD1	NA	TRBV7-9	TGTGCCAGCAGCTTAGATGGACAGGGGAATCGGGCTGAAGCTTTCTTT	CASSLDGQGNRAEAFF
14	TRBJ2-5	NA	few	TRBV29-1	TGCAGCGTTGGTAGGCTTCTAGACCAAGAGACCCAGTACTTC	CSVGRLLDQETQYF
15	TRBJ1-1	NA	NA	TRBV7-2	TGTGCCAGCAGCTTAGGACCCACCGGAGGCACTGAAGCTTTCTTT	CASSLGPTGGTEAFF
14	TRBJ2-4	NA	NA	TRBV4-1	TGCGCCAGCAGCCAAGTCCGGGGAGAAAACATTCAGTACTTC	CASSQVRGENIQYF
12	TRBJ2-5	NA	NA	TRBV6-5	TGTGCCAGCTCCACTTTCCAAGAGACCCAGTACTTC	CASSTFQETQYF
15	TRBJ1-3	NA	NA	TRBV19	TGTGCCAGTAGTATATCAGGCAGGGCTGGAAACACCATATATTTT	CASSISGRAGNTIYF
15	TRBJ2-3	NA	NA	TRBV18	TGTGCCAGCTCACCAATCGCGGGGTCCACAGATACGCAGTATTTT	CASSPIAGSTDTQYF
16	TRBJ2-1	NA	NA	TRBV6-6	TGTGCCAGCAGTTACAAACAGGGATCCCCTACAAATGAGCAGTTCTTC	CASSYKQGSPTNEQFF
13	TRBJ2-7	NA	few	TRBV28	TGTGCCAGCAAGGGCGGGAACACCTACGAGCAGTACTTC	CASKGGNTYEQYF
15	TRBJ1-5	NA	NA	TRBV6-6	TGTGCCAGCAGTTACGGGCAGGGTGGGAATCAGCCCCAGCATTTT	CASSYGQGGNQPQHF
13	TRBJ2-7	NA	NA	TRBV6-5	TGTGCCAGCAGCTCCGACACCACCTACGAGCAGTACTTC	CASSSDTTYEQYF
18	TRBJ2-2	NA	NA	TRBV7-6	TGTGCCAGCAGCTTAGCGGAGGGGGCCAGGGTCAACACCGGGGAGCTGTTTTTT	CASSLAEGARVNTGELFF
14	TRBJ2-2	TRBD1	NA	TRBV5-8	TGTGCCAGTAGGGACAGGGCCCTCACCGGGGAGCTGTTTTTT	CASRDRALTGELFF
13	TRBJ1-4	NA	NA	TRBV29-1	TGCAGCGTCGACGAAACGGGGGGTGAAAAACTGTTTTTT	CSVDETGGEKLFF
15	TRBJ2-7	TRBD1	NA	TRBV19	TGTGCCAGTAGCCCTCGGGACAGGGCTACCTACGAGCAGTACTTC	CASSPRDRATYEQYF
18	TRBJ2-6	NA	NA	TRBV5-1	TGCCCTCAGCACCCCCGCAGCGTAAGTTCCTCTGGGGCCAACGTCCTGACTTTC	CPQHPRSVSSSGANVLTF
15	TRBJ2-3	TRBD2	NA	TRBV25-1	TGTGCCAGCAGTGTGGGGGGAGGGGCGGTAGATACGCAGTATTTT	CASSVGGGAVDTQYF
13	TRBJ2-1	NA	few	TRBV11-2	TGTGCCAGCAGCTTGGACTATAACAATGAGCAGTTCTTC	CASSLDYNNEQFF
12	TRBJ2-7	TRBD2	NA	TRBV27	TGTGCCAGCAGTTTTAAGGGAGGGGAGCAGTACTTC	CASSFKGGEQYF
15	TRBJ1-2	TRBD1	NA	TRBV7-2	TGTGCCAGCAGCTCCCGGACAGGGGGGGGTTATGGCTACACCTTC	CASSSRTGGGYGYTF
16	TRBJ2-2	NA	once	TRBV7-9	TGTGCCAGCAGCTTAGTATCACTAGCCCACACCGGGGAGCTGTTTTTT	CASSLVSLAHTGELFF
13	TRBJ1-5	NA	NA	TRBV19	TGTGCCAGTAGTCATCAGGGTGCTCAGCCCCAGCATTTT	CASSHQGAQPQHF
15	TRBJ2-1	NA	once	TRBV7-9	TGTGCCAGCAGCTTAGGACTGGTCGGCTACAATGAGCAGTTCTTC	CASSLGLVGYNEQFF
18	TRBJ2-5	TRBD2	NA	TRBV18	TGTGCCAGCTCACCATATCAGGGACTAGGTGTCCACCAAGAGACCCAGTACTTC	CASSPYQGLGVHQETQYF
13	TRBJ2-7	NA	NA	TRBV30	TGTGCCTGGACGCGCGGGATGTACTACGAGCAGTACTTC	CAWTRGMYYEQYF
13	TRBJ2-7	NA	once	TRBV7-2	TGTGCCAGCAGCTTAGGGACACTCTACGAGCAGTACTTC	CASSLGTLYEQYF
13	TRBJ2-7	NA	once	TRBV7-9	TGTGCCAGCAGCTTAGCCACTTCCTACGAGCAGTACTTC	CASSLATSYEQYF
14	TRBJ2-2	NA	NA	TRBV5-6	TGTGCCAGCAGCGGCGGACAGAACACCGGGGAGCTGTTTTTT	CASSGGQNTGELFF
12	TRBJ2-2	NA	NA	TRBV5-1	TGCGCCAGCAGGCCGAACTCCGGGGAGCTGTTTTTT	CASRPNSGELFF
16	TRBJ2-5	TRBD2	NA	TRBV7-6	TGTGCCAGCAGCTACGGACTAGCGGGCTACCAAGAGACCCAGTACTTC	CASSYGLAGYQETQYF
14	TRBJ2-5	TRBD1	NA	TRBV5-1	TGCGCCAGCAGCCCGGGGACAGGGCAAGAGACCCAGTACTTC	CASSPGTGQETQYF
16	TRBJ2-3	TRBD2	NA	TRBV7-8	TGTGCCAGCAGCCGGCGGGCGGGGGGCAGCACAGATACGCAGTATTTT	CASSRRAGGSTDTQYF
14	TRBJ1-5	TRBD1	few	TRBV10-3	TGTGCCAGCAACCAGGGGGCGAGCAATCAGCCCCAGCATTTT	CASNQGASNQPQHF
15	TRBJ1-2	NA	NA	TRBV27	TGTGCCAGCACCGTCTCAGGGTCGGCAGGCTATGGCTACACCTTC	CASTVSGSAGYGYTF
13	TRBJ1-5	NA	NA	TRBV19	TGTGCCAGTAGTAGGGCTGCGAGGGCCCCTCAGCATTTT	CASSRAARAPQHF
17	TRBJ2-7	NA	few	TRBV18	TGTGCCAGCTCACCCCAGGGTGTTAGCCGAAGCTCCTACGAGCAGTACTTC	CASSPQGVSRSSYEQYF
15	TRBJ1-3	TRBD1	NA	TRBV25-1	TGTGCCAGCAGGGACAGGGGGGCTTATGGAAACACCATATATTTT	CASRDRGAYGNTIYF
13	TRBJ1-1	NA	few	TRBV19	TGTGCCAGTAGTATCAAGTCGGGGGGGCAAGCTTTCTTT	CASSIKSGGQAFF
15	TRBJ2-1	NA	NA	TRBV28	TGTGCCAGCAGTCCCCTACTATATAATTACAATGAGCAGTTCTTC	CASSPLLYNYNEQFF
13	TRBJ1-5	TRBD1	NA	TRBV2	TGTGCCACAAAACAGGGGATCGATCAGCCCCAGCATTTT	CATKQGIDQPQHF
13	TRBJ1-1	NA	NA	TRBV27	TGTGCCAGCAGTCTCCCCGGGAACACTGAAGCTTTCTTT	CASSLPGNTEAFF
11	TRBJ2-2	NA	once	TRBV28	TGTGCCACCGAGGGTACCGGGGAGCTGTTTTTT	CATEGTGELFF
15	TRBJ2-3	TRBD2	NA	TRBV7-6	TGTGCCAGCAGCGGGTTCGCGCGGGGGTCAGATACGCAGTATTTT	CASSGFARGSDTQYF
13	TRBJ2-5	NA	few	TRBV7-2	TGTGCCAGCAGCTTCAGCAGGGAAGAGACCCAGTACTTC	CASSFSREETQYF
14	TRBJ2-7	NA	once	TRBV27	TGTGCCAGCAAGAGGGAGCCCCCCTTGGGTGAGCAGTACTTC	CASKREPPLGEQYF
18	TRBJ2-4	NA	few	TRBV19	TGTGCCAGTAATACCCCCGGGCGGGGAAACTTAGCCAAAAACATTCAGTACTTC	CASNTPGRGNLAKNIQYF
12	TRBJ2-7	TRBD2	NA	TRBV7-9	TGTGCCAGCAGCTCTAGCGGCGGTGAGCAGTACTTC	CASSSSGGEQYF
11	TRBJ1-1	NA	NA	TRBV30	TGTGCCTGGGGTGACCAGGGAGAAGCTTTCTTT	CAWGDQGEAFF
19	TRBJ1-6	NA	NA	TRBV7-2	TGTGCCAGCAGCCAATTACCGACCAGGGTGAGCTCCTATAATTCACCCCTCCACTTT	CASSQLPTRVSSYNSPLHF
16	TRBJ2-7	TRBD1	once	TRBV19	TGTGCCAGTAGTATCCCCTCCGGGACAGGGGGCACCGAGCAGTACTTC	CASSIPSGTGGTEQYF